One sample yielded the 2 T cell receptor beta chains listed below, sequenced in a study of blood T cell repertoires in COVID-19. Produced via immunoSEQ multiplex PCR; TCRdb's table is partial and in-frame only. The sample gives about 440,000 clones, 87% of which show up once; roughly 1.9% is in the top ten. Source material: PBMCs or T cells enriched from blood (not recorded which). The origin of the receptors is a woman aged 18-29 years with acute COVID-19.

This chain uses TRBV15 with TRBJ1-5; D gene uncertain. CDR1 is LNHNV and CDR2 is YYDKDF in the germline V gene (reference sequence). This CDR3 contains 15 residues. Trimming took off 0 bases at V and 0 bases at J, with 6 bases between the two ends. Written as DNA, the CDR3 is TGTGCCACCAGCAGAGATACCTATAGCAATCAGCCCCAGCATTTT. It codes for CATSRDTYSNQPQHF.

The J gene is TRBJ1-1, the V gene TRBV7-2; weak D call: TRBD1 (5 bases). The germline CDR1 and CDR2 sequences are SGHTA and FQGNSA. The CDR3 loop spans 15 amino acids. Trimming cost V 0 bases and J 1 base, with 9 bases left between them. This CDR3 reads CASSLAGTANTEAFF. DNA of the CDR3: TGTGCCAGCAGCTTAGCAGGGACTGCGAACACTGAAGCTTTCTTT. The full variable domain, completed using reference TRBV7-2 and TRBJ1-1, is GAGVSQSPSNKVTEKGKDVELRCDPISGHTALYWYRQSLGQGLEFLIYFQGNSAPDKSGLPSDRFSAERTGGSVSTLTIQRTQQEDSAVYLCASSLAGTANTEAFFGQGTRLTVV.